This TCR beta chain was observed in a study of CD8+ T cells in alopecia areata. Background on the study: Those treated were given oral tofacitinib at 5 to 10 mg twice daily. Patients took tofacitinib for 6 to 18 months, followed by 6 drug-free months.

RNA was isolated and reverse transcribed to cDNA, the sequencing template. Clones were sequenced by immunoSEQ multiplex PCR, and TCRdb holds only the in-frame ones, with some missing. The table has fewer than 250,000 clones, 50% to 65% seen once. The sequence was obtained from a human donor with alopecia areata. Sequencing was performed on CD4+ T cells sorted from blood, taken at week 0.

DNA for the CDR3: TGTGCCAGCAGGGCAGGCGAAACCGGGGAGCTGTTTTTT. Translating it yields CASRAGETGELFF. J is TRBJ2-2 and V is TRBV2; no reliable D call. The germline gives CDR1 SNHLY, CDR2 FYNNEI. CDR3 length: 13 residues. Trimming stripped 6 bases from V and 5 bases from J, with 10 bases between.